What follows is one T cell receptor beta chain and its context. Its antigen is not identified. The CDR3 consists of 16 residues. Germline CDR1 reads LNHDA; CDR2 reads SQIVND (reference sequence). J gave up 2 bases and V 3 bases, and 8 bases lay outside the gene matches. This sample stems from a study of PD-1 blockade in classical Hodgkin lymphoma. Study outcomes and limitations: Differences between repertoires have undefined causes, possibly disease activity or prior therapy. Complete responders' diversity at baseline resembled that of newly diagnosed patients. The CD4+ diversity rise by C4D1 was clearest in complete responders.

Each patient relapsed following autologous stem cell transplantation, and prior brentuximab vedotin exposure differed. Patients' outcomes at their best amounted to complete response, partial response or progressive disease. Produced via immunoSEQ multiplex PCR; TCRdb's table is partial and in-frame only. The repertoire holds roughly 140,000 clones, with approximately 72% as singletons. The sample here was peripheral blood mononuclear cells (PBMCs), taken before the second cycle of nivolumab. The J gene is TRBJ1-1, the V gene TRBV19; 8 bases line up with TRBD1. This clonotype originated in a human donor with classical Hodgkin lymphoma. CDR3 bases: TGTGCCAGTAGTATTCCTCCCGACAGGGGTAACACTGAAGCTTTCTTT. It yields the protein CASSIPPDRGNTEAFF.